The clone carrying this TCR beta chain was recorded once. Its antigen is currently unknown. Repertoires were generated with immunoSEQ multiplex PCR, while TCRdb's copy carries only in-frame clones and drops some. Of roughly 460,000 clones listed, about 88% are singletons. The treatment: over 15 received Ad26.COV2.S at low or high dose, single or two shots; 5 received placebo; per-sample allocation not given. Samples analyzed were those drawn on day 63 after the first vaccine or placebo injection. This entry belongs to a study of Ad26.COV2.S vaccination and SARS-CoV-2 variants. About the research overall: Dosing was one shot or two shots 56 days apart. Study outcomes and limitations: Higher spike-specific TCR breadth was found in vaccine recipients than in placebo recipients. Similar non-spike TCR breadth was observed in recipients of vaccine and of placebo. An underestimation of total T cell responses may have resulted from the TCR breadth and depth analyses.

Trimming left V 1 base short and J 3 bases short, with 13 bases between. The CDR3 contains 15 residues. CDR1 and CDR2 from the germline V gene are SGHRS and YFSETQ. J is TRBJ1-1 and V is TRBV5-1, with D perhaps matching TRBD1 (5 bases). Sequencing was performed on peripheral blood, taken in a trial of Ad26.COV2.S vaccine versus placebo. The source of this sequence is a person aged 18-65 years who received the Ad26.COV2.S COVID-19 vaccine or a placebo. CDR3 in amino acids: CASSLLGQGHTEAFF. The CDR3 DNA sequence: TGCGCCAGCAGCTTGTTAGGCCAGGGACACACTGAAGCTTTCTTT.